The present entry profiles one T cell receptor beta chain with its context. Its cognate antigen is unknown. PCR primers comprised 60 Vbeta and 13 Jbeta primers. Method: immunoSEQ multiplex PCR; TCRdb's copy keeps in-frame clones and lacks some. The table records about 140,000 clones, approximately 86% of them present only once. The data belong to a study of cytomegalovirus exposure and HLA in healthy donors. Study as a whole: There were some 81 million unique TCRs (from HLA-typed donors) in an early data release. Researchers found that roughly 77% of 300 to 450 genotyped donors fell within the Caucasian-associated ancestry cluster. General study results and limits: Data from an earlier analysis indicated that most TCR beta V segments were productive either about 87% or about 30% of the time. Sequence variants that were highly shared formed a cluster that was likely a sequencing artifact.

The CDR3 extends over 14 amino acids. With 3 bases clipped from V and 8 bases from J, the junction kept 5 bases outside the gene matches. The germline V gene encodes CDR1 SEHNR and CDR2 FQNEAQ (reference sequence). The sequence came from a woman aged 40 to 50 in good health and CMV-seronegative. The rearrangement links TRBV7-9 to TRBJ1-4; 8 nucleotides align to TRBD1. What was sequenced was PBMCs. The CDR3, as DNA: TGTGCCAGCAGCTTGCAGGGGGCAGGGGAAAAACTGTTTTTT. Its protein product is CASSLQGAGEKLFF.